The next 11 T cell receptor beta chains were all read from a single sample in a study of blood T cell repertoires in COVID-19. Profiling relied on immunoSEQ multiplex PCR, and the TCRdb table lists in-frame clones only, not all of them. Counted here are under 150,000 clones, 70% to 85% occurring once; the ten biggest clones make up about a sixth. Sequencing input: peripheral blood. The receptors come from a woman older than 75 with acute or convalescent COVID-19.

The J gene is TRBJ2-1, the V gene TRBV6-5, with TRBD1 identical over 8 bases. V dropped 6 bases and J dropped 3; count of bases not matched to a gene: 1. The CDR3 runs 13 residues. Germline CDR1 MNHEY, CDR2 SVGAGI. In DNA form, the CDR3 reads TGTGCCAGCAGGGACAGGGTCTACAATGAGCAGTTCTTC. Protein product: CASRDRVYNEQFF.

This clone was observed once. This rearrangement joins TRBV7-2 to TRBJ1-5, with D perhaps TRBD1 (5 bases). Germline V gives CDR1 SGHTA, CDR2 FQGNSA. V lost 0 bases and J 5 bases, leaving 11 bases between the germline ends. The CDR3 has 15 amino acids. CDR3 in DNA: TGTGCCAGCAGCTTAGCATCAAGGGGCGATCAGCCCCAGCATTTT. Translation: CASSLASRGDQPQHF.

This chain connects TRBV19 to TRBJ1-6; D ambiguous. V was shortened by 1 base and J by 8 bases, with 9 bases between the two germline ends. Germline V lookup: CDR1 LNHDA, CDR2 SQIVND (reference sequence). This CDR3 contains 14 residues. Written as DNA, the CDR3 is TGTGCCAGTAGTATAGCAGGAAGAGATTCACCCCTCCACTTT. As protein: CASSIAGRDSPLHF.

The chain is built from TRBV5-6 and TRBJ1-2; 7 bases map to TRBD1. V gave up 4 bases and J gave up 10 bases; unmatched junction bases: 13. Germline loops: CDR1 SGHDT, CDR2 YYEEEE. This CDR3 spans 14 amino acids. In nucleotides, the CDR3 is TGTGCCAGCAGCACCGGACAGGCCGGTGTATCCTACACCTTC. Translated, it gives CASSTGQAGVSYTF.

The chain recombines TRBV29-1 with TRBJ1-2; 8 nucleotides match TRBD1. V gave up 0 bases and J gave up 5 bases; unmatched junction bases: 20. Germline CDR1 SQVTM, CDR2 ANQGSEA. This CDR3 is 19 amino acids long. CDR3 sequence (DNA): TGCAGCGTTGAAGAAGATTCGGCAGGGGGCGATGTCTATTTGTATGGCTACACCTTC. It is translated as CSVEEDSAGGDVYLYGYTF.

The rearrangement joins TRBV27 to TRBJ1-1, with D unclear. The CDR3 totals 13 residues. Trimming removed 3 bases at V and 11 bases at J, with 16 bases between. CDR1 and CDR2 from the germline V gene are MNHEY and SMNVEV (reference sequence). Here the CDR3 reads CASSFGDSTRAFF. The CDR3 DNA is TGTGCCAGCAGTTTCGGGGATTCAACCAGGGCTTTCTTT.

This chain joins TRBV19 and TRBJ1-2; 7 nucleotides agree with TRBD1. In germline, CDR1 is LNHDA, CDR2 SQIVND (reference sequence). V shed 10 bases and J 4 bases; nucleotides not matched to a gene: 12. CDR3 length: 14 residues. CDR3 protein: CATVDRGRVYGYTF. The CDR3, as DNA: TGTGCCACCGTGGATAGGGGGCGCGTCTATGGCTACACCTTC.

This clone occurred a few times. The chain joins TRBV15 to TRBJ2-3, with a tentative D call TRBD2 (6 bases). Between the trimmed V and J ends, which lost 8 bases and 2 bases, there was a span of 14 bases. CDR1 is LNHNV, CDR2 YYDKDF, per germline (reference sequence). The CDR3 has 14 amino acids. CDR3 loop: CATQSGRATDTQYF. CDR3 DNA sequence: TGTGCCACCCAGAGCGGGCGCGCCACAGATACGCAGTATTTT.

The chain joins TRBV18 to TRBJ1-5; TRBD1 matches 8 bases. CDR1 KGHSH and CDR2 LQKENI come from the germline V gene. The CDR3 totals 14 residues. V lost 6 bases to trimming and J lost 9 bases; unmatched junction nucleotides: 10. As DNA, the CDR3 is TGTGCCAGCTCTGAACGACAGGGGACATGGCCCCAGCATTTT. Residues: CASSERQGTWPQHF.

This chain links TRBV3-1 (or the pseudogene TRBV3-2) with TRBJ2-3; possible D gene TRBD2, 6 bases. The CDR3 contains 15 residues. Germline V lookup: CDR1 LGHDT, CDR2 YNNKEL (reference sequence). The V end lost 1 base, the J end lost 5 bases, and 13 bases lay between the germline ends. CDR3 bases: TGTGCCAGCAGCCAAGGAGCGGGCCTCGTAGATACGCAGTATTTT. Encoded protein: CASSQGAGLVDTQYF.

The V and J genes are TRBV6-1 and TRBJ1-1; D may be TRBD1 (5 bases). V lost 6 bases and J lost 1, with 15 bases in between. Germline assignment: CDR1 MNHNS and CDR2 SASEGT. The CDR3 runs 15 residues. DNA of the CDR3: TGTGCCAGCAGCGACCAGGGCCCTGGGAACACTGAAGCTTTCTTT. This translates into CASSDQGPGNTEAFF.